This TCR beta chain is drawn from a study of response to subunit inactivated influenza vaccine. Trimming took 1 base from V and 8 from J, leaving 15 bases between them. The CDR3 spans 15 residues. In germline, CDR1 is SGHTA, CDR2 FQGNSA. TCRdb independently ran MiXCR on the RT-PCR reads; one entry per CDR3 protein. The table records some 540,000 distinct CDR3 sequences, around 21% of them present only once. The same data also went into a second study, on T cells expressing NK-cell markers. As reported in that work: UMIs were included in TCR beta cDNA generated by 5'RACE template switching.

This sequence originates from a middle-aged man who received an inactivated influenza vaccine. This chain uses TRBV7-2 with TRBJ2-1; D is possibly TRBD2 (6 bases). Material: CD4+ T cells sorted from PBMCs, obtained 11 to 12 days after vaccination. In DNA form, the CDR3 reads TGTGCCAGCAGCTTAGGGGGGACCCCGGGGGATGAGCAGTTCTTC. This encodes CASSLGGTPGDEQFF.